This T cell receptor (beta chain) was captured by sequencing in a study of blood T cell repertoires in COVID-19. Some clones are missing from TCRdb's copy, which holds only in-frame ones; the method was immunoSEQ multiplex PCR. The sample records more than 300,000 clones, about nine tenths being singletons. The receptor comes from a woman aged 50 to 60 with COVID-19, enrolled during active disease. Sequencing was performed on peripheral blood.

The CDR3, as DNA: TGTGCCAGCAGCTTGGACAGGTCCGGGGAGCTGTTTTTT. It translates to CASSLDRSGELFF. The V gene is TRBV5-4, the J gene TRBJ2-2; D might be TRBD1 (5 bases). The germline CDR1 and CDR2 sequences are SGHNT and YYREEE (reference sequence). V shed 0 bases and J shed 6 bases, with 6 bases lying between them. This CDR3 spans 13 amino acids. Based on the CDR3 plus reference TRBV5-4 and TRBJ2-2, the full variable domain is ETGVTQSPTHLIKTRGQQVTLRCSSQSGHNTVSWYQQALGQGPQFIFQYYREEENGRGNFPPRFSGLQFPNYSSELNVNALELDDSALYLCASSLDRSGELFFGEGSRLTVL.